Listed below are T cell receptor beta chains from one sample, sequenced in a study of post-analysis software for immune sequencing data. Using its own MiXCR run on the PCR reads, TCRdb lists one record per CDR3 protein. This table holds more than 500,000 distinct CDR3 sequences, less than 40% found once. Sequenced sample: blood. The receptors shown here come from a girl aged 2 to 17 with multiple sclerosis. CDR3s include the opening cysteine and the closing phenylalanine or tryptophan. D genes are given only for firm matches. Part of the rows lack a size; the others show once, few, many or a class for expanded clones.

D,V,J,size,DNA,CDR3
TRBD2,TRBV24-1,TRBJ2-1,-,TGTGCCACCAGTGACTATCGACTAGCGGGGGGGCAGGAGCAGTTCTTC,CATSDYRLAGGQEQFF
-,TRBV12-3/TRBV12-4,TRBJ2-7,many,TGTGCCAGCGGACTCAACGAGCAGTACTTC,CASGLNEQYF
-,TRBV11-2,TRBJ2-3,few,TGTGCCAGCAGCCGGGACCCCATGGAAGATACGCAGTATTTT,CASSRDPMEDTQYF
-,TRBV11-2,TRBJ1-5,few,TGTGCCAGCAGCTCAGTGGGACATTCCAATCAGCCCCAGCATTTT,CASSSVGHSNQPQHF
-,TRBV20-1,TRBJ2-7,-,TGCAGTGCTAGAGCGTTTTTCGGGTTATCCACCTACGAGCAGTACTTC,CSARAFFGLSTYEQYF
-,TRBV5-6,TRBJ1-5,-,TGTGCCAGCAGCTTTTACGGGGGGCGGGGTAGCAATCAGCCCCAGCATTTT,CASSFYGGRGSNQPQHF
-,TRBV20-1,TRBJ1-4,-,TGCAGTGCTAGAGGGGTCGAAAAACTGTTTTTT,CSARGVEKLFF
-,TRBV10-3,TRBJ2-7,few,TGTGCCATCAGTGAGCGGGGGACGTCCTACGAGCAGTACTTC,CAISERGTSYEQYF
TRBD2,TRBV11-2,TRBJ2-1,-,TGTGCCAGCAGCTTAGCTAGCGGCGGGGGATATGAGCAGTTCTTC,CASSLASGGGYEQFF
-,TRBV5-1,TRBJ1-1,-,TGCGCCAGCAGCCATACCACAGCTACCCGGAACACTGAAGCTTTCTTT,CASSHTTATRNTEAFF
TRBD2,TRBV20-1,TRBJ2-5,few,TGCAGTGCTAGAGATCCAGGTCTAGCGGGGGAAAAAGAGACCCAGTACTTC,CSARDPGLAGEKETQYF
-,TRBV5-1,TRBJ2-3,-,TGCGCCAGCAGCTTGGTGGGCCCCCCGTCCTGGACTAACCGAGATACGCAGTATTTT,CASSLVGPPSWTNRDTQYF
-,TRBV10-3,TRBJ2-3,few,TGTGCCATCAGCCCCGCAGATACGCAGTATTTT,CAISPADTQYF
TRBD1,TRBV20-1,TRBJ1-5,-,TGCAGTGCCCCGAAGCCGGGACAGACCCTAGATCAGCCCCAGCATTTT,CSAPKPGQTLDQPQHF
-,TRBV3-1,TRBJ1-6,-,TGTGCCAGCAGTCCGATCCAGAATTCACCCCTCCACTTT,CASSPIQNSPLHF
TRBD2,TRBV20-1,TRBJ2-5,few,TGCAGTGCCCCGGGGAGGGTCGGTGAGACCCAGTACTTC,CSAPGRVGETQYF